Each of the 8 T cell receptor beta chains below was sequenced from the same sample in a study of T cells in Graves' hyperthyroidism and ophthalmopathy. The source material, RNA transcripts, was used to amplify TCR beta CDR3 regions. TCR CDR3 underwent first-round RT-PCR with the HTBI primer set. TCRdb redid the calling of the multiplex PCR reads with MiXCR, one entry per CDR3 protein. The sample lists some 530,000 distinct CDR3 sequences; 20% to 25% were seen once. Sequencing was done on a sample of blood. Every receptor here comes from a woman in her seventies with Graves' ophthalmopathy.

The chain uses TRBV5-1 and TRBJ2-1, with D unresolved. The CDR3 sequence is 14 residues long. The ends were cut back, 7 bases at V and 0 bases at J, with 11 bases in the middle. CDR1 SGHRS and CDR2 YFSETQ come from the germline V gene. The CDR3 protein is CASGVVSSYNEQFF. The DNA for the CDR3 is TGCGCCAGCGGCGTTGTCAGCTCCTACAATGAGCAGTTCTTC.

This chain connects TRBV7-2 to TRBJ1-2; weak D call: TRBD1 (6 bases). V was pared by 3 bases and J by 1 base, with 9 bases between. Germline V gene data show CDR1 as SGHTA and CDR2 as FQGNSA. There are 14 residues in the CDR3. CDR3 nucleotide sequence: TGTGCCAGCAGCTTTGACAGGATTAACTATGGCTACACCTTC. Its translation is CASSFDRINYGYTF.

This clonotype was picked up a small number of times. V gene TRBV12-3 or TRBV12-4 combines with J gene TRBJ2-5; D uncertain. The CDR3 is 14 amino acids. V dropped 2 bases and J dropped 3 bases, with 10 bases sitting between them. The CDR3 coding sequence is TGTGCCAGCAGTTTATCCGGAATTGAAGAGACCCAGTACTTC. Protein product: CASSLSGIEETQYF.

This clonotype was observed a handful of times. The rearrangement links TRBV27 to TRBJ1-1, with 7 bases lining up with TRBD1. Germline V gene data show CDR1 as MNHEY and CDR2 as SMNVEV (reference sequence). V lost 2 bases, J lost 0 bases, and 6 bases stayed unmatched. This CDR3 spans 16 amino acids. The CDR3 region has the DNA TGTGCCAGCAGTTTAGAGGGGGCGCCTATGAACACTGAAGCTTTCTTT. Amino acids: CASSLEGAPMNTEAFF.

This clonotype came up a few times. The rearrangement uses TRBV7-2 and TRBJ1-2; maybe TRBD1 (5 bases). This CDR3 is built from 15 residues. In germline, CDR1 is SGHTA, CDR2 FQGNSA. The V end was cut by 6 bases, the J end by 6 bases, with 20 bases between. The CDR3 nucleotides are TGTGCCAGCAGTTCAAGTAGCAGGACATTAAATGGCTACACCTTC. Translating it yields CASSSSSRTLNGYTF.

With regard to this clonotype: Mismatch with germline at one junction end may stem from a read error. The J gene is TRBJ2-7, the V gene TRBV28; TRBD2 might be the D (5 bases). CDR3 length equals 12 residues. CDR1 MDHEN and CDR2 SYDVKM come from the germline V gene. CDR3 in DNA: TGTGCCAGCAGCATACCCCGTGGGGAGCGGTACTTC. Encoded protein: CASSIPRGERYF.

This clonotype occurred many times. The chain links TRBV12-3 or TRBV12-4 to TRBJ2-5; 8 positions agree with TRBD2. CDR3 size: 15 residues. V lost 5 bases and J lost 1; bases outside the gene matches: 6. The CDR3, as DNA: TGTGCCAGCAGTCTCCCACGGGGGGGCCAAGAGACCCAGTACTTC. Translation: CASSLPRGGQETQYF.

The table lists this clonotype with many counts. This chain uses TRBV12-3 or TRBV12-4 with TRBJ2-3, with 8 nucleotides matching TRBD2. CDR3 length equals 15 residues. Losses at the gene ends were 6 bases for V and 2 bases for J; bases not matched to a gene: 7. The CDR3 nucleotides are TGTGCCAGCAGCCGTAGACTAGCGTACACAGATACGCAGTATTTT. Translation gives CASSRRLAYTDTQYF.